This T cell receptor (beta chain) is from a study of T cell responses to AZD1222 COVID-19 vaccine. Whole-study context: Doses given second, at about 4 or about 12 weeks, were pooled. Notes on the study in general: Nearly half of spike-specific TCRs reportedly target variant regions that are unmutated in the B.1.351 and B.1.1.7 variants.

As to this clone: Antigen specificity is unknown.

The CDR3 length is 15 residues. V was shortened by 3 bases and J by 2 bases, with 11 bases between the two germline ends. Germline V gives CDR1 SGHTA, CDR2 FQGTGA. The protocol was immunoSEQ multiplex PCR, while the TCRdb copy is restricted to in-frame clones and leaves out a portion. The profile covers roughly 200,000 clones, with around 88% appearing a single time and more than 7% taken by the ten largest. The TCR comes from an adult in good health. The V gene is TRBV7-3, the J gene TRBJ2-1; D is perhaps TRBD2 (5 bases). Material: peripheral blood, obtained on day 0 of AZD1222 vaccination. The CDR3 bases are TGTGCCAGCAGCTTCGATCGGGGTACCTACAATGAGCAGTTCTTC. Translated, it gives CASSFDRGTYNEQFF.